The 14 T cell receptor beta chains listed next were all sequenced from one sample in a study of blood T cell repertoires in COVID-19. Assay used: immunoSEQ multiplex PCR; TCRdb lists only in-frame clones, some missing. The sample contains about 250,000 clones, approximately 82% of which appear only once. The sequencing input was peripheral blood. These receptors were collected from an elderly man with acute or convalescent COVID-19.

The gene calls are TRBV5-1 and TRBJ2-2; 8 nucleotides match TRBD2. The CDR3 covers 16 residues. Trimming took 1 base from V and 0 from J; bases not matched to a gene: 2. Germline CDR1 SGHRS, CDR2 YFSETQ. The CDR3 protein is CASSLSGGANTGELFF. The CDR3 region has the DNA TGCGCCAGCAGCTTGTCCGGGGGGGCGAACACCGGGGAGCTGTTTTTT.

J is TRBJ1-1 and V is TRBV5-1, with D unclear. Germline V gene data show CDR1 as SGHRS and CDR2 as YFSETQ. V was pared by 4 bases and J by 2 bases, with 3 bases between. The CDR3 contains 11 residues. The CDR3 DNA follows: TGCGCCAGCAGCGGCAACACTGAAGCTTTCTTT. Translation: CASSGNTEAFF. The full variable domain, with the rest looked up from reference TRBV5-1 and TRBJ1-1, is KAGVTQTPRYLIKTRGQQVTLSCSPISGHRSVSWYQQTPGQGLQFLFEYFSETQRNKGNFPGRFSGRQFSNSRSEMNVSTLELGDSALYLCASSGNTEAFFGQGTRLTVV.

Here the CDR3 reads CASSYTGTGYNEQFF. The CDR3 nucleotides read TGTGCCAGCAGCTATACCGGGACAGGGTACAATGAGCAGTTCTTC. The chain links TRBV9 to TRBJ2-1; 9 positions match TRBD1. CDR3 length equals 15 residues. The V and J ends lost 4 bases and 4 bases, in that order; junction bases with no gene match: 6. CDR1 is SGDLS, CDR2 YYNGEE, per germline.

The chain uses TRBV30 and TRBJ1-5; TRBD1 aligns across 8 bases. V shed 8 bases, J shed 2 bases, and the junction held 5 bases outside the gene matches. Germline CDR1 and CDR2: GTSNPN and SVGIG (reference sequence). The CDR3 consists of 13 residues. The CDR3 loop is CAGSGGGNQPQHF. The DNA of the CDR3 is TGTGCCGGATCAGGGGGCGGCAATCAGCCCCAGCATTTT.

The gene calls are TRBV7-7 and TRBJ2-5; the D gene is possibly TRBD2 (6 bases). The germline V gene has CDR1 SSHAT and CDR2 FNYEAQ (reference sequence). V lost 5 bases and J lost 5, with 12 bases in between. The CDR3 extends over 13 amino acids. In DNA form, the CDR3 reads TGTGCCAGCAGCAACGGGAGAGGTGAGACCCAGTACTTC. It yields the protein CASSNGRGETQYF.

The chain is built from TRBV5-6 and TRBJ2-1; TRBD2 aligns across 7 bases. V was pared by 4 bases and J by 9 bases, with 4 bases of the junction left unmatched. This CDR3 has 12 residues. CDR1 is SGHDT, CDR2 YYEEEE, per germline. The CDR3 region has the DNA TGTGCCAGCAGCCCCTCTAGCGGTGAGCAGTTCTTC. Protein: CASSPSSGEQFF.

The CDR3 loop reads CASSYGQNQPQHF. The CDR3 DNA reads TGTGCCAGCAGCTACGGACAGAATCAGCCCCAGCATTTT. The J gene is TRBJ1-5, the V gene TRBV11-2; weak D call: TRBD1 (6 bases). Trimming took off 4 bases at V and 4 bases at J, with 8 bases between the two ends. The CDR3 contains 13 residues. The germline V gene has CDR1 SGHAT and CDR2 FQNNGV.

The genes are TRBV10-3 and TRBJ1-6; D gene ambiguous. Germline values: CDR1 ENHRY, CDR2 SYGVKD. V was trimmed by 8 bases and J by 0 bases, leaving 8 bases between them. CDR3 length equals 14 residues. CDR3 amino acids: CAIRESSYNSPLHF. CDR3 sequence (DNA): TGTGCCATCCGGGAGAGCTCCTATAATTCACCCCTCCACTTT.

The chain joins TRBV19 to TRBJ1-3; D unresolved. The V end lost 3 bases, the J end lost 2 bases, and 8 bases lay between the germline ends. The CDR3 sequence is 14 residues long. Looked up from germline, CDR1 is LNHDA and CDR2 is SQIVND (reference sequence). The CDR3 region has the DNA TGTGCCAGTAGTATGGGGAGGACTGGAAACACCATATATTTT. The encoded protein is CASSMGRTGNTIYF. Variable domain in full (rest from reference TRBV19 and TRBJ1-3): DGGITQSPKYLFRKEGQNVTLSCEQNLNHDAMYWYRQDPGQGLRLIYYSQIVNDFQKGDIAEGYSVSREKKESFPLTVTSAQKNPTAFYLCASSMGRTGNTIYFGEGSWLTVV.

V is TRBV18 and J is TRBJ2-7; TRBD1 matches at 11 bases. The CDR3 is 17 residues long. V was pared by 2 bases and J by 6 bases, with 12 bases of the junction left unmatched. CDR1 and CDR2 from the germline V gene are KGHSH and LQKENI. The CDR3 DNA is TGTGCCAGCTCACCAATTTCGCCTGGGACAGGGGGATCCGAGCAGTACTTC. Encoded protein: CASSPISPGTGGSEQYF.

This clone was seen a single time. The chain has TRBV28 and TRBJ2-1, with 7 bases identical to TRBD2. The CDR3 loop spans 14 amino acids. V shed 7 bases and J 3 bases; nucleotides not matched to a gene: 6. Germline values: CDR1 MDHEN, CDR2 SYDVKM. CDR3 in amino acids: CASIRAGDYNEQFF. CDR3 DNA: TGTGCCAGCATTAGGGCGGGAGACTACAATGAGCAGTTCTTC.

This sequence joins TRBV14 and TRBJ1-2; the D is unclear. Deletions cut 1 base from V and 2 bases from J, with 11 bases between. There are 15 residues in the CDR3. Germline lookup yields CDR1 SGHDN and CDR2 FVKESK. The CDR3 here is CASSQAQAINYGYTF. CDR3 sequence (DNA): TGTGCCAGCAGCCAAGCTCAGGCCATAAACTATGGCTACACCTTC.

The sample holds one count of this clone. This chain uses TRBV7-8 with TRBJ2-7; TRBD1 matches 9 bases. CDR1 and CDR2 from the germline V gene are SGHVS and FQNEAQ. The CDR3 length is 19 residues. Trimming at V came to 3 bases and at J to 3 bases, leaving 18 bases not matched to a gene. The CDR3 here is CASSFERDRVGPSDYEQYF. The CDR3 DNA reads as TGTGCCAGCAGCTTTGAAAGGGACAGGGTGGGACCCAGCGACTACGAGCAGTACTTC. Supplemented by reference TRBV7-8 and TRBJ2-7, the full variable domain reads GAGVSQSPRYKVAKRGQDVALRCDPISGHVSLFWYQQALGQGPEFLTYFQNEAQLDKSGLPSDRFFAERPEGSVSTLKIQRTQQEDSAVYLCASSFERDRVGPSDYEQYFGPGTRLTVT.

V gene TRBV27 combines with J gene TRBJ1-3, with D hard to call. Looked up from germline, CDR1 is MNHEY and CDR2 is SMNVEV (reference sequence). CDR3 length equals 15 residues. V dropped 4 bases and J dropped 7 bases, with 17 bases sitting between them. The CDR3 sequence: CASSSAGLQANTIYF. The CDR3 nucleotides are TGTGCCAGCAGTTCGGCCGGACTCCAAGCCAACACCATATATTTT.